The next 16 T cell receptor beta chains were all read from a single sample in a study of PD-1 blockade in classical Hodgkin lymphoma. Time point described: cycle 4 day 1 (C4D1), after 5 to 7 weeks of nivolumab. The patients all showed relapse after autologous stem cell transplantation, while their brentuximab vedotin exposure varied. Generated by immunoSEQ multiplex PCR, the TCRdb table keeps only in-frame clones and is missing some. Here the sample spans 20,000 to 25,000 clones, 60% to 80% being singletons. The material was peripheral blood mononuclear cells (PBMCs), obtained before the fourth cycle of nivolumab. Receptors were obtained from a human donor with classical Hodgkin lymphoma.

V gene TRBV9 combines with J gene TRBJ1-1; the D gene is possibly TRBD1 (5 bases). V shed 0 bases and J shed 1 base, with 7 bases lying between them. Germline V CDR1 and CDR2: SGDLS, YYNGEE. The CDR3 loop spans 14 amino acids. The CDR3 loop reads CASSVGGANTEAFF. DNA of the CDR3: TGTGCCAGCAGCGTAGGCGGGGCGAACACTGAAGCTTTCTTT. Drawing the rest from reference TRBV9 and TRBJ1-1, the complete variable domain is DSGVTQTPKHLITATGQRVTLRCSPRSGDLSVYWYQQSLDQGLQFLIQYYNGEERAKGNILERFSAQQFPDLHSELNLSSLELGDSALYFCASSVGGANTEAFFGQGTRLTVV.

The sample holds a few counts of this clone. The chain is built from TRBV19 and TRBJ1-1; TRBD1 is a possible D gene (5 bases). V shed 8 bases and J shed 1 base, with 11 bases lying between them. This CDR3 region has 13 residues. CDR1 and CDR2 (germline): LNHDA, SQIVND (reference sequence). The CDR3 region has the DNA TGTGCCAGTGGGTTTGGGGCGAACACTGAAGCTTTCTTT. Amino acid sequence: CASGFGANTEAFF.

Notes on this clone: The sample holds other DNA sequences that translate to the same CDR3. The genes are TRBV7-9 and TRBJ2-2, with TRBD2 identical over 7 bases. J was trimmed by 3 bases and V by 1 base; bases with no gene match: 2. Looked up from germline, CDR1 is SEHNR and CDR2 is FQNEAQ (reference sequence). CDR3 size: 15 residues. The CDR3 bases are TGTGCCAGCAGCTTAGGGGCGGGAGACACCGGGGAGCTGTTTTTT. It is translated as CASSLGAGDTGELFF.

The chain uses TRBV5-1 and TRBJ2-3; D gene ambiguous. CDR1 and CDR2 from the germline V gene are SGHRS and YFSETQ. This CDR3 contains 13 residues. V was pared by 6 bases and J by 5 bases, with 13 bases between. The CDR3 is CASKVVSEDTQYF. The CDR3 nucleotides are TGCGCCAGCAAGGTAGTCAGCGAAGATACGCAGTATTTT.

The count of this clone is one. The gene calls are TRBV9 and TRBJ2-3; D ambiguous. Germline CDR1 and CDR2: SGDLS and YYNGEE. CDR3 length: 15 amino acids. V was cut by 0 bases and J by 0 bases, with 8 bases left in between. The CDR3 DNA is TGTGCCAGCAGCGTAGGTTCGACTAGCACAGATACGCAGTATTTT. This codes for CASSVGSTSTDTQYF.

The chain carries TRBV4-1 and TRBJ2-5; D gene uncertain. This CDR3 region has 12 residues. V lost 3 bases to trimming and J lost 0 bases, with 2 bases between them. Germline CDR1 is MGHRA and CDR2 is YSYEKL. CDR3 sequence (DNA): TGCGCCAGCAGCCACAACCAAGAGACCCAGTACTTC. Translation: CASSHNQETQYF.

The V call is TRBV7-2, the J call TRBJ1-1; D remains ambiguous. V lost 0 bases, J lost 5 bases, and 1 base lay in between. Germline values: CDR1 SGHTA, CDR2 FQGNSA. This CDR3 comprises 11 residues. In DNA, the CDR3 is TGTGCCAGCAGCTTAGCGACTGAAGCTTTCTTT. Residues: CASSLATEAFF.

V gene TRBV7-9 combines with J gene TRBJ2-7; weak D call: TRBD2 (6 bases). CDR1 is SEHNR and CDR2 is FQNEAQ in the germline V gene (reference sequence). There are 14 residues in the CDR3. Trimming removed 5 bases at V and 4 bases at J, with 15 bases between. This CDR3 reads CASSPRGYRYEQYF. CDR3 nucleotide sequence: TGTGCCAGCAGCCCTCGGGGGTATCGGTACGAGCAGTACTTC.

This clone showed up just a few times. The V gene is TRBV5-6, the J gene TRBJ2-1, with a tentative D call TRBD2 (6 bases). V was shortened by 2 bases and J by 7 bases, with 7 bases between the two germline ends. The germline V gene has CDR1 SGHDT and CDR2 YYEEEE. There are 12 residues in the CDR3. CDR3 bases: TGTGCCAGCAGCTTCGGAGGGAATGAGCAGTTCTTC. Translated: CASSFGGNEQFF.

The chain has TRBV27 and TRBJ1-6, with 9 bases matching TRBD1. The length of the CDR3 is 15 residues. Per germline, CDR1 MNHEY and CDR2 SMNVEV (reference sequence). V shed 5 bases, J shed 5 bases, and the junction held 4 bases outside the gene matches. This chain's CDR3 is CASSTRQGDNSPLHF. The CDR3 DNA reads TGTGCCAGCAGTACCCGACAGGGGGATAATTCACCCCTCCACTTT.

This clone was counted a single time. This rearrangement joins TRBV2 to TRBJ2-3; D may be TRBD1 or TRBD2 (5 bases each). The CDR3 totals 13 residues. Germline CDR1 is SNHLY and CDR2 is FYNNEI. V lost 7 bases, J lost 3 bases, and 11 bases lay in between. CDR3 residues: CASTKGRTDTQYF. CDR3 sequence (DNA): TGTGCCAGCACTAAGGGACGAACAGATACGCAGTATTTT.

The chain employs TRBV6-1 and TRBJ1-2; TRBD1 agrees at 11 bases. Germline V CDR1 and CDR2: MNHNS, SASEGT. The V and J ends lost 6 bases and 7 bases, in that order; junction bases with no gene match: 7. The CDR3 is 14 residues long. CDR3 nucleotides: TGTGCCAGCAGAGATGGACAGGGGGCGTTTGGCTACACCTTC. This gives the protein CASRDGQGAFGYTF.

The chain joins TRBV7-2 to TRBJ2-3; no definite D call. Germline loops: CDR1 SGHTA, CDR2 FQGNSA. This CDR3 spans 12 amino acids. Deletions cut 2 bases from V and 2 bases from J, with 2 bases between. The CDR3 DNA sequence: TGTGCCAGCAGCTTATTCACAGATACGCAGTATTTT. Protein product: CASSLFTDTQYF.

This chain uses TRBV18 with TRBJ2-7, with TRBD2 matching 10 bases. V shed 0 bases and J 3 bases; nucleotides not matched to a gene: 2. Germline V gene lookup returns CDR1 KGHSH and CDR2 LQKENI. This CDR3 is built from 15 residues. In DNA, the CDR3 is TGTGCCAGCTCACCACCGTCTAGCGGGAGCTACGAGCAGTACTTC. It specifies CASSPPSSGSYEQYF.

The chain has TRBV2 and TRBJ2-5; D remains ambiguous. Trimming cost V 4 bases and J 4 bases, with 7 bases left between them. The CDR3 runs to 12 residues. In germline, CDR1 is SNHLY, CDR2 FYNNEI. The CDR3 reads CASSVWGETQYF. CDR3 nucleotides: TGTGCCAGCAGTGTTTGGGGAGAGACCCAGTACTTC.

The J gene is TRBJ2-1, the V gene TRBV27; TRBD2 matches at 10 bases. In germline, CDR1 is MNHEY, CDR2 SMNVEV (reference sequence). V gave up 6 bases and J gave up 7 bases; unmatched junction bases: 18. The CDR3 has 18 residues. For the CDR3, the DNA is TGTGCCAGCAGCGCGAACGTACTACTAGCGGGATCGGCAAATGAGCAGTTCTTC. Translation: CASSANVLLAGSANEQFF.